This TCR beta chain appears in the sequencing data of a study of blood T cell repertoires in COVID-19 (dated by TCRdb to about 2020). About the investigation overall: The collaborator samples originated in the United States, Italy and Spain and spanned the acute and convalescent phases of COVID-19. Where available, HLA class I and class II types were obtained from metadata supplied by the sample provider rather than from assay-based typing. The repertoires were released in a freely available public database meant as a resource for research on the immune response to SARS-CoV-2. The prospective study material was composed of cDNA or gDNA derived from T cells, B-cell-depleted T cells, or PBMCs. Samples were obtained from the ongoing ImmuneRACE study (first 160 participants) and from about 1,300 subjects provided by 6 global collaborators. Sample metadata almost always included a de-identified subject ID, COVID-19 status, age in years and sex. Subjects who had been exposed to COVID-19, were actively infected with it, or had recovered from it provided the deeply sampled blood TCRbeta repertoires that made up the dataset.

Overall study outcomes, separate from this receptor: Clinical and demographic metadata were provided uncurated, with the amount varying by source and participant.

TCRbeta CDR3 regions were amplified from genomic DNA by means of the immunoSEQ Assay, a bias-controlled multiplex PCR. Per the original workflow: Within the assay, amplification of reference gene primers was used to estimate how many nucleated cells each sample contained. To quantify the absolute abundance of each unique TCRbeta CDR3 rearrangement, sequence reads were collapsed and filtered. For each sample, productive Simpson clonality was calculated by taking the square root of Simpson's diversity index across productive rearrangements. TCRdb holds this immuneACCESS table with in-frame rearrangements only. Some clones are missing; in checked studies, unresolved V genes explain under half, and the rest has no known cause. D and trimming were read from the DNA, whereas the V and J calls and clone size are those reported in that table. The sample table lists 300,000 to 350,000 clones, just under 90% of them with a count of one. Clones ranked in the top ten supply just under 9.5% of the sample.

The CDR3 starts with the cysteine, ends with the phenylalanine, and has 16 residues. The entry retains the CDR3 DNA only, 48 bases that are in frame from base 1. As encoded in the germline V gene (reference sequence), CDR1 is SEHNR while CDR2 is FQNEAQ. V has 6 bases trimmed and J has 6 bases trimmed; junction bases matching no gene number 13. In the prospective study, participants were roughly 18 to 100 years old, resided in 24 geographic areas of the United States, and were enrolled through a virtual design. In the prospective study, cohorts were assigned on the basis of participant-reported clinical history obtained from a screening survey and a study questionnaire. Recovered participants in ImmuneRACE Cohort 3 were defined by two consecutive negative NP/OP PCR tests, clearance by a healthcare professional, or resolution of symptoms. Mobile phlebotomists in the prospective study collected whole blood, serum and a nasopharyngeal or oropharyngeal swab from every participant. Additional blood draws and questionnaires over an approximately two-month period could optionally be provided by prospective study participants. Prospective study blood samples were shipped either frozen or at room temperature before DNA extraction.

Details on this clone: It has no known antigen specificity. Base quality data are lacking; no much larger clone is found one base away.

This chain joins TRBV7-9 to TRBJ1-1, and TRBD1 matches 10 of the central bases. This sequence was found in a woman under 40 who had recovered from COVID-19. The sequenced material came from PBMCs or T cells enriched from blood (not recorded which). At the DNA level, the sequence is TGTGCCAGCAGTGGGACAGGGGACGCCATTCGGGCTGAAGCTTTCTTT. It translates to CASSGTGDAIRAEAFF. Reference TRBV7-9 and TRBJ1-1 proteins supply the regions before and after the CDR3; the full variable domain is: DTGVSQNPRHKITKRGQNVTFRCDPISEHNRLYWYRQTLGQGPEFLTYFQNEAQLEKSRLLSDRFSAERPKGSFSTLEIQRTEQGDSAMYLCASSGTGDAIRAEAFFGQGTRLTVV.